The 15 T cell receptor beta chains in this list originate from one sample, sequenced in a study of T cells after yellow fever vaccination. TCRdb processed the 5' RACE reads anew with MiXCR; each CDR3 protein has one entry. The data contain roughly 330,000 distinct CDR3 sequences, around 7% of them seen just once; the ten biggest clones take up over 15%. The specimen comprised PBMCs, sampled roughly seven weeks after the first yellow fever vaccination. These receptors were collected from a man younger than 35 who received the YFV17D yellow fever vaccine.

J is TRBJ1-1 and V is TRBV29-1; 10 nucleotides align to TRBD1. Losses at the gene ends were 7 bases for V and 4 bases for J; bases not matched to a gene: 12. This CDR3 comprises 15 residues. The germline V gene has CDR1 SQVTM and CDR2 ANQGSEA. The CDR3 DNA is TGCAGCGCTCTCCGGGACAGGGGTCGAGGCACTGAAGCTTTCTTT. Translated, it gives CSALRDRGRGTEAFF.

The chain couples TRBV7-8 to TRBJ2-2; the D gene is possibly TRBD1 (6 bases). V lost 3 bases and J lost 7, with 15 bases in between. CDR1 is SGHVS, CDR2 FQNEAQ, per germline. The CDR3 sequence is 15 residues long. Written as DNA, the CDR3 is TGTGCCAGCAGCTTTCGCGTCAGGGGTATCGGGGAGCTGTTTTTT. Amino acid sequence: CASSFRVRGIGELFF.

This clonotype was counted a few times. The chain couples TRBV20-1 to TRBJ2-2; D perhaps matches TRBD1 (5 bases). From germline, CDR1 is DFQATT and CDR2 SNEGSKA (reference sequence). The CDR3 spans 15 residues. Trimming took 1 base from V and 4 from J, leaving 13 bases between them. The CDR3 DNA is TGCAGTGCTAGAGGGGGCGGAACCATCACCGGGGAGCTGTTTTTT. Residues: CSARGGGTITGELFF.

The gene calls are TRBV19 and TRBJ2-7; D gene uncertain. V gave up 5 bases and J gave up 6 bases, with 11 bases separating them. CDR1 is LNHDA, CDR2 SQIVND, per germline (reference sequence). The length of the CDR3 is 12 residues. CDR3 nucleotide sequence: TGTGCCAGTAGTGGAGAAGTACGCGAGCAGTACTTC. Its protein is CASSGEVREQYF.

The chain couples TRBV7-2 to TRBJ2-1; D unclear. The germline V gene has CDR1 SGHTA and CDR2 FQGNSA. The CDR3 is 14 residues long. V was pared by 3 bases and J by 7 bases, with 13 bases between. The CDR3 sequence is CASSLAPGRNEQFF. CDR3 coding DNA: TGTGCCAGCAGCTTGGCCCCCGGTAGAAATGAGCAGTTCTTC. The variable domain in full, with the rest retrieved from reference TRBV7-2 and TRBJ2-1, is GAGVSQSPSNKVTEKGKDVELRCDPISGHTALYWYRQSLGQGLEFLIYFQGNSAPDKSGLPSDRFSAERTGGSVSTLTIQRTQQEDSAVYLCASSLAPGRNEQFFGPGTRLTVL.

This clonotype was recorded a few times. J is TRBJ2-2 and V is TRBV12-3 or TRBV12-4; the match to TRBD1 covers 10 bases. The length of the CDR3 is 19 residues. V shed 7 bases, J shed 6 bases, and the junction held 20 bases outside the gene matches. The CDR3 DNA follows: TGTGCCAGCATCACCCGGTGGAACCGGGACAGGGGAGTTTCCGGGGAGCTGTTTTTT. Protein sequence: CASITRWNRDRGVSGELFF.

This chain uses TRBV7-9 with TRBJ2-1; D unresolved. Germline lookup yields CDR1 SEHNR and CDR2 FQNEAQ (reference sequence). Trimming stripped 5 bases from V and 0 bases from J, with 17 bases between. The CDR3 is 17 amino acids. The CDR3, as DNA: TGTGCCAGCAGCCGCCGTCAGCAGGCGAGCTCCTACAATGAGCAGTTCTTC. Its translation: CASSRRQQASSYNEQFF. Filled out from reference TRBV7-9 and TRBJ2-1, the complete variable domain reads DTGVSQNPRHKITKRGQNVTFRCDPISEHNRLYWYRQTLGQGPEFLTYFQNEAQLEKSRLLSDRFSAERPKGSFSTLEIQRTEQGDSAMYLCASSRRQQASSYNEQFFGPGTRLTVL.

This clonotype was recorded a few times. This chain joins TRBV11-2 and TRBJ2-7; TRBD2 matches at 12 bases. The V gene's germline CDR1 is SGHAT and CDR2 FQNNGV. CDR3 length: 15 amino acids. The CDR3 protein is CASSSVGTSGSLGGV. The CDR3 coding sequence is TGTGCCAGCAGCTCCGTCGGGACTAGCGGGTCTCTGGGGGGAGTC.

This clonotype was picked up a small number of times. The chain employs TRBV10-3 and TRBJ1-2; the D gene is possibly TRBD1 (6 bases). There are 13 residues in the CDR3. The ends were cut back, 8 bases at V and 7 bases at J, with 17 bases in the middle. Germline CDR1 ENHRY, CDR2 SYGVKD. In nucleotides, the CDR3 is TGTGCCATCTTGGACAGTGGGTGGGGTGGCTACACCTTC. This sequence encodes CAILDSGWGGYTF.

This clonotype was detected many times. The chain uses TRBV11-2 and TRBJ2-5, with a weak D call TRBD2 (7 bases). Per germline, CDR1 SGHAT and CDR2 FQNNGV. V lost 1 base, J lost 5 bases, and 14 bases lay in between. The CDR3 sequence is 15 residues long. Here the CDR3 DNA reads TGTGCCAGCAGCTTAGTAGGGGGGGCCGGCGAGACCCAGTACTTC. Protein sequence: CASSLVGGAGETQYF.

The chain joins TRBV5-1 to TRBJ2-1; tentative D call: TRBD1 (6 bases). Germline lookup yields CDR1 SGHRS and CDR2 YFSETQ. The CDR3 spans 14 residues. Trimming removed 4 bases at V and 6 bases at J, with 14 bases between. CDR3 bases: TGCGCCAGCAGCAAGTCGCAGGGGAGCAATGAGCAGTTCTTC. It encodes CASSKSQGSNEQFF.

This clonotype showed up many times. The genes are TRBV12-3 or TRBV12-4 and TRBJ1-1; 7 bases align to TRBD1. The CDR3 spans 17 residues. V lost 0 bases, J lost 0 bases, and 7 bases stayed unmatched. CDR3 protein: CASSLAGGRAMNTEAFF. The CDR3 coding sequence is TGTGCCAGCAGTTTAGCAGGGGGCCGAGCTATGAACACTGAAGCTTTCTTT.

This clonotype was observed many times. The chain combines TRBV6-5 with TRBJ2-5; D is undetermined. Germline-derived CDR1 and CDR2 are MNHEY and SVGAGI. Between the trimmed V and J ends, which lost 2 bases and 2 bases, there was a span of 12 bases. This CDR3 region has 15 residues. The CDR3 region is CASSYASGYQETQYF. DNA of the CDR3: TGTGCCAGCAGTTACGCCTCCGGTTATCAAGAGACCCAGTACTTC.

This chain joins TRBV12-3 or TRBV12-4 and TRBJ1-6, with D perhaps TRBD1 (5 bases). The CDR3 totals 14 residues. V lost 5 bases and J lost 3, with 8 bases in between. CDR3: CASSGGNYNSPLHF. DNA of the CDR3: TGTGCCAGCAGTGGGGGTAACTATAATTCACCCCTCCACTTT.

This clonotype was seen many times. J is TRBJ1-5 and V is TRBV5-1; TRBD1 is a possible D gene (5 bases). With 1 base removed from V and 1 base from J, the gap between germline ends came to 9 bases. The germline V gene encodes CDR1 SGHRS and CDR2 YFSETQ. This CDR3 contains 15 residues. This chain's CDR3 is CASSLWGGSNQPQHF. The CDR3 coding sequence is TGCGCCAGCAGCTTGTGGGGGGGGAGCAATCAGCCCCAGCATTTT.